The clone carrying this T cell receptor beta chain was counted between two and nine times. The antigen remains unidentified. TCRdb ran MiXCR on the reads and lists one entry per CDR3 protein. The sample consists of about 830,000 distinct CDR3 sequences, 30% to 35% of them appearing once. This CDR3 contains 14 residues. V gave up 4 bases and J gave up 2 bases, with 9 bases separating them. This entry is derived from a study of T cell repertoires in cytomegalovirus infection. The wider study: Recently identified HLA-C-restricted CMV epitopes were used, and well-studied HLA-B-restricted CMV epitopes were used as well. Indicated by public TCR beta signatures were CMV infection and matching HLA type. Findings of the study overall: HLA-C-restricted CMV-specific TCR beta clonotypes prevailed in the ex vivo response. Using cumulative public TCR beta family frequency, the authors identified those who carried CMV together with the relevant HLA.

V is TRBV12-3 or TRBV12-4 and J is TRBJ1-5, with TRBD1 as a possible D gene (5 bases). The receptor comes from a human donor in good health (CMV status not recorded). Some clones in this sample may be carry-over from other donors' samples. The starting material was cultured CD8+ T cells from PBMCs, obtained from culture after CMV antigen stimulation. The CDR3 bases are TGTGCCAGCAGTTCAGGGTTCGGCAATCAGCCCCAGCATTTT. Protein sequence: CASSSGFGNQPQHF.